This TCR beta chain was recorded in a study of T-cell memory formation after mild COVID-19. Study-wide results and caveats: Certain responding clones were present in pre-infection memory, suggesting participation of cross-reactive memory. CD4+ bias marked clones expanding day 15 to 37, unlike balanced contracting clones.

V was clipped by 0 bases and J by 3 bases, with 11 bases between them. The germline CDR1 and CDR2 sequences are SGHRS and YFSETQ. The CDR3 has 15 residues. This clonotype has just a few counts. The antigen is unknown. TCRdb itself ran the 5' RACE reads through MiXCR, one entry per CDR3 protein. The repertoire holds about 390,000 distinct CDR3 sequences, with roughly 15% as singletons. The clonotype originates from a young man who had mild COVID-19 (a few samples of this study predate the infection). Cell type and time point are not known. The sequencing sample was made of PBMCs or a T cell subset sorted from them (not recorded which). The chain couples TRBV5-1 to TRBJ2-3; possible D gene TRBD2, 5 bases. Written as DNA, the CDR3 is TGCGCCAGCAGCTTGGGCGTAGGACTTACAGATACGCAGTATTTT. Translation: CASSLGVGLTDTQYF.